Below, one TCR beta chain is given with its context. The sample is drawn from a study of cytotoxic CD8 clonotypes in ibrutinib-treated CLL. Germline V gene lookup returns CDR1 SGHTA and CDR2 FQGTGA. The ends were cut back, 2 bases at V and 2 bases at J, with 8 bases in the middle. The CDR3 extends over 14 amino acids. Profiling relied on immunoSEQ multiplex PCR, and the TCRdb table lists in-frame clones only, not all of them. The sample carries over 95,000 clones, 58% recorded once. The receptor was isolated from a human donor with chronic lymphocytic leukemia. This chain connects TRBV7-3 to TRBJ2-3; the D is unclear. The sequencing used PBMCs, collected after 24 months of ibrutinib treatment. The CDR3: CASSLFGPTDTQYF. CDR3 sequence (DNA): TGTGCCAGCAGCTTATTTGGGCCCACAGATACGCAGTATTTT.